The sample holds a few counts of the clone carrying this T cell receptor (beta chain). The data were taken from a study of blood T cell repertoires in COVID-19. In the study overall: The United States, Italy and Spain supplied acute and convalescent COVID-19 samples. T cells, B-cell-depleted T cells, or PBMCs provided the cDNA or gDNA that served as material.

Authors' methods: Amplification of reference gene primers was used by the study to estimate nucleated cell counts. Assay: immunoSEQ multiplex PCR; the TCRdb copy retains only in-frame clones and omits some. D and trimming were read from the DNA, whereas the V and J calls and clone size are those reported in that table. This table has 150,000 to 200,000 clones, 86% appearing once. V dropped 4 bases and J dropped 3 bases, with 18 bases sitting between them. This CDR3 is built from 16 residues. From germline, CDR1 is SEHNR and CDR2 FQNEAQ (reference sequence). The source material was peripheral blood. This sequence was found in a man aged 18 to 30 with acute or convalescent COVID-19. V usage is TRBV7-9 and J usage is TRBJ1-1; D is possibly TRBD1 (5 bases). The CDR3 loop is CASSSNLGGWDTEAFF. CDR3 bases: TGTGCCAGCAGCTCAAACCTCGGGGGATGGGACACTGAAGCTTTCTTT.